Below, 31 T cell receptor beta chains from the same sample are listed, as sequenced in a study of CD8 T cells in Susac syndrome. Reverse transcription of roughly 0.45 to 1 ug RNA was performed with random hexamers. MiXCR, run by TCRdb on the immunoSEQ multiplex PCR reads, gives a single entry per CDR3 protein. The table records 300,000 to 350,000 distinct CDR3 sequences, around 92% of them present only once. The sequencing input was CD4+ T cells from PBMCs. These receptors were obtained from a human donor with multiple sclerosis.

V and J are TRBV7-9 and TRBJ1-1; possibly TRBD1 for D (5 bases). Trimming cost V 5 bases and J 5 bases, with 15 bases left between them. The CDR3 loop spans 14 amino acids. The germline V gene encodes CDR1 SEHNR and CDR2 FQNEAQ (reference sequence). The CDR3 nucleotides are TGTGCCAGCAGCCGTACAGGTTGGTGGACTGAAGCTTTCTTT. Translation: CASSRTGWWTEAFF.

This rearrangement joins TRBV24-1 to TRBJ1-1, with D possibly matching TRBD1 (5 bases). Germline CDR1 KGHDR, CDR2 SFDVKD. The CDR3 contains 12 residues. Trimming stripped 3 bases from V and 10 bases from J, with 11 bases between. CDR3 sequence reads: CATSDAVGGAFF. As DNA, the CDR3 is TGTGCCACCAGTGATGCGGTGGGGGGAGCTTTCTTT.

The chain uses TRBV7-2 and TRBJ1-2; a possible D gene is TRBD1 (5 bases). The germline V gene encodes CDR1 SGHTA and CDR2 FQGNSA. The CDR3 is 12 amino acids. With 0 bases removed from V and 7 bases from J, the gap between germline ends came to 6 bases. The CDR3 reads CASSLARGGYTF. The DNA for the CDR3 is TGTGCCAGCAGCTTAGCGAGGGGTGGCTACACCTTC.

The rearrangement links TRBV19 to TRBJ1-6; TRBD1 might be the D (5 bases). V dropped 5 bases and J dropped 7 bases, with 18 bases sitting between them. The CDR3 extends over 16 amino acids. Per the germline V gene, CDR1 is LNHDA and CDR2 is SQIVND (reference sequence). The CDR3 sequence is CASSPAGTRGNSPLHF. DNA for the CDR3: TGTGCCAGTAGTCCGGCTGGGACCCGGGGGAATTCACCCCTCCACTTT.

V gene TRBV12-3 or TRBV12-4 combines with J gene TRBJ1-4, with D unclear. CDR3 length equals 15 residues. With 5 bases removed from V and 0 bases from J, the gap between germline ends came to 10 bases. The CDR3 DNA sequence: TGTGCCAGCAGTCCCGACCAGTCAACTAATGAAAAACTGTTTTTT. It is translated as CASSPDQSTNEKLFF.

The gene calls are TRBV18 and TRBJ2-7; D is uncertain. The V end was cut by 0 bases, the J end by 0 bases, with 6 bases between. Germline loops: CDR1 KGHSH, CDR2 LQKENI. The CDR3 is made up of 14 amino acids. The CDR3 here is CASSPPGISYEQYF. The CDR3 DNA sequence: TGTGCCAGCTCACCACCGGGGATCTCCTACGAGCAGTACTTC. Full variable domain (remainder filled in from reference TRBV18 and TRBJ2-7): NAGVMQNPRHLVRRRGQEARLRCSPMKGHSHVYWYRQLPEEGLKFMVYLQKENIIDESGMPKERFSAEFPKEGPSILRIQQVVRGDSAAYFCASSPPGISYEQYFGPGTRLTVT.

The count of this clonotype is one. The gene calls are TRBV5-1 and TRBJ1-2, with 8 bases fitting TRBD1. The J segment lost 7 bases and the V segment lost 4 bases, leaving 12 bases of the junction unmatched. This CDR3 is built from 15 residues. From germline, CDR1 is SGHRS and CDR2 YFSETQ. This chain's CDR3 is CASSISRDRNSGYTF. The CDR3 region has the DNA TGCGCCAGCAGCATCAGCCGGGACAGGAATTCTGGCTACACCTTC. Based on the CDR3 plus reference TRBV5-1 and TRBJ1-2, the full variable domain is KAGVTQTPRYLIKTRGQQVTLSCSPISGHRSVSWYQQTPGQGLQFLFEYFSETQRNKGNFPGRFSGRQFSNSRSEMNVSTLELGDSALYLCASSISRDRNSGYTFGSGTRLTVV.

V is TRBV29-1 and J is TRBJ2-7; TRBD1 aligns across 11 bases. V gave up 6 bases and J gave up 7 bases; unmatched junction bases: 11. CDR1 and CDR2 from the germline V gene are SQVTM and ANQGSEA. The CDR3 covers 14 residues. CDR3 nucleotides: TGCAGCGTCTTCCACGGGACAGGGGGAAGAGAGCAGTACTTC. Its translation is CSVFHGTGGREQYF.

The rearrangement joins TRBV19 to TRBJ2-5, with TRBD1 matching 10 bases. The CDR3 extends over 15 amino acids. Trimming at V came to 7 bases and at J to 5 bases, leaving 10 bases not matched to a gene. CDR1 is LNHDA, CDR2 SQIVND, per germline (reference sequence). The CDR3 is CASTSSTGGRETQYF. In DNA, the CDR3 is TGTGCCAGTACATCATCGACAGGGGGCCGGGAGACCCAGTACTTC.

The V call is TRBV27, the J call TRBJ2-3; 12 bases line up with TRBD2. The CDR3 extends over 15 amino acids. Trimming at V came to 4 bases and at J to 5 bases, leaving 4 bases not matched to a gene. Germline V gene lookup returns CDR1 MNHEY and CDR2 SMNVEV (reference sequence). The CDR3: CASSSLAGGRDTQYF. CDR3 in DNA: TGTGCCAGCAGTTCACTAGCGGGAGGCAGAGATACGCAGTATTTT.

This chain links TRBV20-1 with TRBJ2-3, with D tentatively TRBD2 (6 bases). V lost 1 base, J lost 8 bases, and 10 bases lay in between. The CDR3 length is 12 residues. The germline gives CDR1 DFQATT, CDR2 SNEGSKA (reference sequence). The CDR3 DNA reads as TGCAGTGCTAGAGCCACCGGGGGTACGCAGTATTTT. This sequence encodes CSARATGGTQYF.

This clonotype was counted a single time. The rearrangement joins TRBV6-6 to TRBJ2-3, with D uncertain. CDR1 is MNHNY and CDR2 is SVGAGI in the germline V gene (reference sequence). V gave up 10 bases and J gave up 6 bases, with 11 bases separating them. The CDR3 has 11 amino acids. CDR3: CATSLADTQYF. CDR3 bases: TGTGCCACTTCCTTGGCGGATACGCAGTATTTT.

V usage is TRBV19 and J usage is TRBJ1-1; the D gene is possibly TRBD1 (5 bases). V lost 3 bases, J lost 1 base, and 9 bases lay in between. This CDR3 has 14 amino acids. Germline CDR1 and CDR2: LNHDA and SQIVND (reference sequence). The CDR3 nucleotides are TGTGCCAGTAGTATCACCGGGGCGAACACTGAAGCTTTCTTT. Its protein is CASSITGANTEAFF. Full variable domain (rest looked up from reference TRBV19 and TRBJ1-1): DGGITQSPKYLFRKEGQNVTLSCEQNLNHDAMYWYRQDPGQGLRLIYYSQIVNDFQKGDIAEGYSVSREKKESFPLTVTSAQKNPTAFYLCASSITGANTEAFFGQGTRLTVV.

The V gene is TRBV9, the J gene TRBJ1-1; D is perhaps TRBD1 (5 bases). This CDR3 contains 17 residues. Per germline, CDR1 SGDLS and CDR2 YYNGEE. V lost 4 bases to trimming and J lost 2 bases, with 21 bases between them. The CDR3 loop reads CASSPRPGTASNTEAFF. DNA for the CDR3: TGTGCCAGCAGCCCGCGACCCGGGACGGCCTCAAACACTGAAGCTTTCTTT.

CDR3 nucleotide sequence: TGTGCCAGCAGCTTTGACAGCACGGTAGAGACCCAGTACTTC. As protein: CASSFDSTVETQYF. The J gene is TRBJ2-5, the V gene TRBV7-2; tentatively, D is TRBD1 (5 bases). V shed 3 bases and J shed 4 bases, with 12 bases lying between them. Looked up from germline, CDR1 is SGHTA and CDR2 is FQGNSA. This CDR3 is 14 amino acids long.

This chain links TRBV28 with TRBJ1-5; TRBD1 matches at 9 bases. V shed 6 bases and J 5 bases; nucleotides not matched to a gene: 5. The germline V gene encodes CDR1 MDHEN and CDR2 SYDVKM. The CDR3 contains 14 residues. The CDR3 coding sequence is TGTGCCAGCAGGGACAGGGGACCCGATCAGCCCCAGCATTTT. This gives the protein CASRDRGPDQPQHF.

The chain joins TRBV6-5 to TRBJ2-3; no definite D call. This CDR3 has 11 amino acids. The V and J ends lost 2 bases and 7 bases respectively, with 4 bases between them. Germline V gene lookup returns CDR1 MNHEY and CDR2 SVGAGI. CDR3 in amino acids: CASSYGNTQYF. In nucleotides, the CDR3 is TGTGCCAGCAGTTACGGAAATACGCAGTATTTT.

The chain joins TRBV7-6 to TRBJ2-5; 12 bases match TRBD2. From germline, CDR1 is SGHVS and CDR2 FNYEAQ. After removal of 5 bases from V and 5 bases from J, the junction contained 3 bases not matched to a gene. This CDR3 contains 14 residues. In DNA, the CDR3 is TGTGCCAGCAGCCCTAGCGGGAGGGCGGAGACCCAGTACTTC. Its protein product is CASSPSGRAETQYF.

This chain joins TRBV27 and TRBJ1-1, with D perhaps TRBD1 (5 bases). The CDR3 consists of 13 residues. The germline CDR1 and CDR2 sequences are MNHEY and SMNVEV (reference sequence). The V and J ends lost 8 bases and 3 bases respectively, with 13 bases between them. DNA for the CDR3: TGTGCCAGCGCCCGGCGGGGGTACACTGAAGCTTTCTTT. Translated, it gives CASARRGYTEAFF.

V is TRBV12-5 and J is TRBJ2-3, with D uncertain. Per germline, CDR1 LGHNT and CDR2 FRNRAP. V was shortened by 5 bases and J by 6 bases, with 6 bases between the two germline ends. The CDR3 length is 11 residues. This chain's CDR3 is CASGPGDTQYF. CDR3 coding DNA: TGTGCTAGTGGTCCGGGTGATACGCAGTATTTT. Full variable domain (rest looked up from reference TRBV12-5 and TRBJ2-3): DARVTQTPRHKVTEMGQEVTMRCQPILGHNTVFWYRQTMMQGLELLAYFRNRAPLDDSGMPKDRFSAEMPDATLATLKIQPSEPRDSAVYFCASGPGDTQYFGPGTRLTVL.

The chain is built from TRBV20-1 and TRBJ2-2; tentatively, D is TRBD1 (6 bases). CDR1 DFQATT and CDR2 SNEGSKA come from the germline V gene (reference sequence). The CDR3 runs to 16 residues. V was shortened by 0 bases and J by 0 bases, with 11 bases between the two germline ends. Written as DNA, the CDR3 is TGCAGTGCTAGAGACCGGGGACACTCGAACACCGGGGAGCTGTTTTTT. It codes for CSARDRGHSNTGELFF.

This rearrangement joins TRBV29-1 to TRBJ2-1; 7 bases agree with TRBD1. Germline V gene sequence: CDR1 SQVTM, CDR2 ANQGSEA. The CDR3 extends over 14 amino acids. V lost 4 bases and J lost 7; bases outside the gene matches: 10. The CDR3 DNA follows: TGCAGCGTTGGGAGAGGGACAGTCAAAAATGAGCAGTTCTTC. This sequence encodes CSVGRGTVKNEQFF.

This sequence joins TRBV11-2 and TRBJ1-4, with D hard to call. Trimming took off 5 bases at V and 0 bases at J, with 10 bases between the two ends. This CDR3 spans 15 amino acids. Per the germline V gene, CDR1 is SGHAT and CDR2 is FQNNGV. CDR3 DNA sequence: TGTGCCAGCAGCCTCGGCCGAACAACTAATGAAAAACTGTTTTTT. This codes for CASSLGRTTNEKLFF.

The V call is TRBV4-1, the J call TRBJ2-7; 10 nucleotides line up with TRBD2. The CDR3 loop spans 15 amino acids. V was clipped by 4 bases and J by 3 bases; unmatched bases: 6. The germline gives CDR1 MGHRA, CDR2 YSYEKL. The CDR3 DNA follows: TGCGCCAGCAGCCCGGGACTAGCGAACCACTACGAGCAGTACTTC. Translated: CASSPGLANHYEQYF.

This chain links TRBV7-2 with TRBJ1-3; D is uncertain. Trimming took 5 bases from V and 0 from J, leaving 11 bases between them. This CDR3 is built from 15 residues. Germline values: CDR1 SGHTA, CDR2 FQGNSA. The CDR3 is CASSEDSLSGNTIYF. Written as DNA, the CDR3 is TGTGCCAGCAGCGAGGACTCCCTCTCTGGAAACACCATATATTTT.

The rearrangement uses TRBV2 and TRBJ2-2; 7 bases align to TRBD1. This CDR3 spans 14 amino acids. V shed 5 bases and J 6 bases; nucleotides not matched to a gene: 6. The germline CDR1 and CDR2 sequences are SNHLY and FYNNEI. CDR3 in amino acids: CASSRLQGPGELFF. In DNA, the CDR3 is TGTGCCAGCAGTCGATTACAGGGGCCCGGGGAGCTGTTTTTT.

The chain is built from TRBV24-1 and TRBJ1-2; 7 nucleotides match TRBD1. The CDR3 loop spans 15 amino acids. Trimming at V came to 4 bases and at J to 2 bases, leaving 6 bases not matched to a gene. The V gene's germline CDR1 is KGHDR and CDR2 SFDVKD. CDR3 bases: TGTGCCACCAGTGACTCGGGACAGCCCAACTATGGCTACACCTTC. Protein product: CATSDSGQPNYGYTF.

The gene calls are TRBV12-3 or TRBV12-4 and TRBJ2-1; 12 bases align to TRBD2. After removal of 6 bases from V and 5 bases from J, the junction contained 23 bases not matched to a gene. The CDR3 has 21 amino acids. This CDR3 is CASSLYILTSGRLNWDNEQFF. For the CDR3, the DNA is TGTGCCAGCAGCCTTTATATCCTGACTAGCGGGAGACTCAACTGGGACAATGAGCAGTTCTTC.

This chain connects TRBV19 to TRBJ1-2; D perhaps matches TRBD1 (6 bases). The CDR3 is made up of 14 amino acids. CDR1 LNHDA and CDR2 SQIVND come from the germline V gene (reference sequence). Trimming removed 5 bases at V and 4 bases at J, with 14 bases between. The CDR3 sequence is CASSPRGRGYGYTF. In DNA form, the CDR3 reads TGTGCCAGTAGTCCCAGGGGCAGGGGCTATGGCTACACCTTC.

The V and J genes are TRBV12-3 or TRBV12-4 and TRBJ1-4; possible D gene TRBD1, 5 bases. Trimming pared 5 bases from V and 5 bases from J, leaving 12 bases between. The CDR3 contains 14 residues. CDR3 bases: TGTGCCAGCAGTATTGGGACCGTGAATGAAAAACTGTTTTTT. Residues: CASSIGTVNEKLFF.

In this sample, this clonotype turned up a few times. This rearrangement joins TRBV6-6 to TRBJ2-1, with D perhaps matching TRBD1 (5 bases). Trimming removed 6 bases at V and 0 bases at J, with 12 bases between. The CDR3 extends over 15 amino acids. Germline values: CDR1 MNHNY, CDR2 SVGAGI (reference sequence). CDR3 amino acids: CASRGRQRSYNEQFF. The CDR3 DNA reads TGTGCCAGCAGGGGGCGACAGCGCTCCTACAATGAGCAGTTCTTC.